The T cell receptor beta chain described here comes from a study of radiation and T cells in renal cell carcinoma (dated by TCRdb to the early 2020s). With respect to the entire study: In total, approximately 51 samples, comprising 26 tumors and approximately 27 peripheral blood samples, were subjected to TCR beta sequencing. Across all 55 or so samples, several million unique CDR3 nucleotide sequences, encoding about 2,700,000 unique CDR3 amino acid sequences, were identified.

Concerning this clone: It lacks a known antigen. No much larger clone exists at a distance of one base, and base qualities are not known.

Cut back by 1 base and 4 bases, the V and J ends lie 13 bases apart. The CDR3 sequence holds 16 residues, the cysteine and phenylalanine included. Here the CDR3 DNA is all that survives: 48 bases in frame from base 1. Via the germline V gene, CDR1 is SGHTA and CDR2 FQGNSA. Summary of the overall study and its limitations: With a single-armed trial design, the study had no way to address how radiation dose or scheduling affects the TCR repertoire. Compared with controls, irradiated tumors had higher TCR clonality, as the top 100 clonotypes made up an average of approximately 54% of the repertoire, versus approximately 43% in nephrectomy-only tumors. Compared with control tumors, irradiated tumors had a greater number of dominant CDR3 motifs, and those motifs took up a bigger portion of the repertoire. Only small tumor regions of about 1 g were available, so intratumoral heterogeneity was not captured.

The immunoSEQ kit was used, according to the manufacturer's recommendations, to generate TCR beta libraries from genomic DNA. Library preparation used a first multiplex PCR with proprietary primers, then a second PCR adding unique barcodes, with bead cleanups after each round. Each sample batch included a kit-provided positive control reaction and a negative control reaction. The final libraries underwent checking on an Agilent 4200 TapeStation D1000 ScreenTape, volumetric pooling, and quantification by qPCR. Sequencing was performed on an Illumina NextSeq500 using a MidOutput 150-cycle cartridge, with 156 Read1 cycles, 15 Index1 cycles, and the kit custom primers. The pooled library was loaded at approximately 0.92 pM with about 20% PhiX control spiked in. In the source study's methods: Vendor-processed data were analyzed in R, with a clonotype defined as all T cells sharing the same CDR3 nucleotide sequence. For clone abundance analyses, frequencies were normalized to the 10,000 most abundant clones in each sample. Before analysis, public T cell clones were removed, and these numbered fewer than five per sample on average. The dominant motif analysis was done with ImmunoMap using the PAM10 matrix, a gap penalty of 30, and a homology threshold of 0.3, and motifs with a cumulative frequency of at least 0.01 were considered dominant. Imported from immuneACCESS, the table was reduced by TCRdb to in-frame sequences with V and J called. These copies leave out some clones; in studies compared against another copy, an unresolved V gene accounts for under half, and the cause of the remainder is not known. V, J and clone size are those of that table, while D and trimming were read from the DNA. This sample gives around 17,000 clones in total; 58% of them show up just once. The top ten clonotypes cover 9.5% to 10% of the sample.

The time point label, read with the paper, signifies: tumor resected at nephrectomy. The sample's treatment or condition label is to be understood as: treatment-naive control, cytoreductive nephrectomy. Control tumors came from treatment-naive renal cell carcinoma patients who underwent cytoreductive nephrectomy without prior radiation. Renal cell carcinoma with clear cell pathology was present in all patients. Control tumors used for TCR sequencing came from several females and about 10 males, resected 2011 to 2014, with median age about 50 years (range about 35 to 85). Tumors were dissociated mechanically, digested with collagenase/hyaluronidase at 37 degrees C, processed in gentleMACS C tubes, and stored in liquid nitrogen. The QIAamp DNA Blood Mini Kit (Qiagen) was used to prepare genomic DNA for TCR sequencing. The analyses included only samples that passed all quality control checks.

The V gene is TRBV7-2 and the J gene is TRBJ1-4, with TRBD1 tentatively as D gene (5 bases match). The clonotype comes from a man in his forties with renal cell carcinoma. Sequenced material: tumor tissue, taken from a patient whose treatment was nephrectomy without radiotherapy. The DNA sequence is TGTGCCAGCAGCTTAGAGTCATGGGGACTTAATGAAAAACTGTTTTTT. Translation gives CASSLESWGLNEKLFF.